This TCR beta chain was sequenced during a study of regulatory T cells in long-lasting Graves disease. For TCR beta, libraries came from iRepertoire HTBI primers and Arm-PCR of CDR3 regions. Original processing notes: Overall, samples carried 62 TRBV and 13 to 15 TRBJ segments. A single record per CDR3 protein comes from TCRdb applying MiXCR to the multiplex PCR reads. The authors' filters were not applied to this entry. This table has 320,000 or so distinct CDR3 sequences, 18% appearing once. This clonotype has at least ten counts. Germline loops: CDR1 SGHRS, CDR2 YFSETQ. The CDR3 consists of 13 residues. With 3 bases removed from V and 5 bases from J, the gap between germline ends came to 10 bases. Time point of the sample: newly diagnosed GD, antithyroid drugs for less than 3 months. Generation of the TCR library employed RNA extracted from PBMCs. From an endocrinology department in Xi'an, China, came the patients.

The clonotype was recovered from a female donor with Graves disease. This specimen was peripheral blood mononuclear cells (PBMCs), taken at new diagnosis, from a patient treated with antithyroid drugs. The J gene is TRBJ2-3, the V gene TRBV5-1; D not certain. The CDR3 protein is CASSSPSRDTQYF. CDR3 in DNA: TGCGCCAGCAGCTCCCCTAGTCGAGATACGCAGTATTTT.